Following are 28 T cell receptor beta chains from one sample sequenced in a study of beta chain features in type 1 diabetes. Expressed TCRB transcripts were sequenced after all isolated RNA was converted to cDNA. TCRdb keeps only in-frame clones here, not all; method: immunoSEQ multiplex PCR. The sample consists of 620,000 or so clones, 15% to 17% of them appearing once. The sequencing input was naive CD4+ T cells from blood. All receptors derive from a man younger than 30 in good health.

This clone was counted a few times. The J gene is TRBJ2-3, the V gene TRBV18, with 8 bases aligning to TRBD2. The CDR3 is made up of 15 amino acids. Germline CDR1 is KGHSH and CDR2 is LQKENI. With 5 bases clipped from V and 0 bases from J, the junction kept 4 bases outside the gene matches. The chain's CDR3 is CASSKTSVSTDTQYF. The CDR3 DNA follows: TGTGCCAGCTCAAAGACTAGCGTAAGCACAGATACGCAGTATTTT.

V gene TRBV9 combines with J gene TRBJ2-3; 12 bases align to TRBD2. This CDR3 comprises 15 residues. In germline, CDR1 is SGDLS, CDR2 YYNGEE. After removal of 0 bases from V and 8 bases from J, the junction contained 4 bases not matched to a gene. CDR3 coding DNA: TGTGCCAGCAGCGTAGATCTAGCGGGAGGGCCTACGCAGTATTTT. This sequence encodes CASSVDLAGGPTQYF.

In its sample, this clone was seen a few times. The rearrangement joins TRBV19 to TRBJ1-1; tentatively, D is TRBD1 (5 bases). The V end was cut by 3 bases, the J end by 3 bases, with 17 bases between. This CDR3 is 16 amino acids long. Germline V gene sequence: CDR1 LNHDA, CDR2 SQIVND (reference sequence). The CDR3 here is CASSIPPRLGDTEAFF. CDR3 nucleotide sequence: TGTGCCAGTAGTATCCCCCCCCGACTGGGGGACACTGAAGCTTTCTTT.

This chain links TRBV7-3 with TRBJ2-3, with D possibly matching TRBD2 (5 bases). The germline V and J ends were trimmed by 5 bases and 0 bases, with 15 bases remaining between them. CDR1 is SGHTA and CDR2 is FQGTGA in the germline V gene. The CDR3 length is 16 residues. CDR3 DNA: TGTGCCAGCAGCCCAAGAGGGTGGCTTAGCACAGATACGCAGTATTTT. Its translation: CASSPRGWLSTDTQYF.

The chain recombines TRBV7-2 with TRBJ2-7, with D perhaps matching TRBD2 (6 bases). V dropped 5 bases and J dropped 3 bases, with 14 bases sitting between them. The CDR3 has 14 residues. Germline-derived CDR1 and CDR2 are SGHTA and FQGNSA. The CDR3 is CASSPAGGLYEQYF. CDR3 sequence (DNA): TGTGCCAGCAGCCCCGCTGGAGGGCTCTACGAGCAGTACTTC. The complete variable domain, with remaining parts taken from reference TRBV7-2 and TRBJ2-7, reads GAGVSQSPSNKVTEKGKDVELRCDPISGHTALYWYRQSLGQGLEFLIYFQGNSAPDKSGLPSDRFSAERTGGSVSTLTIQRTQQEDSAVYLCASSPAGGLYEQYFGPGTRLTVT.

Comment on this clone: This sample also contains other DNA sequences that code for the same CDR3. V and J are TRBV9 and TRBJ2-3; tentative D call: TRBD2 (5 bases). V shed 0 bases and J shed 1 base, with 9 bases lying between them. The CDR3 sequence is 15 residues long. The V gene's germline CDR1 is SGDLS and CDR2 YYNGEE. This chain's CDR3 is CASSVVAGGTDTQYF. CDR3 nucleotide sequence: TGTGCCAGCAGCGTAGTAGCCGGGGGCACAGATACGCAGTATTTT. Based on the CDR3 plus reference TRBV9 and TRBJ2-3, the full variable domain is DSGVTQTPKHLITATGQRVTLRCSPRSGDLSVYWYQQSLDQGLQFLIQYYNGEERAKGNILERFSAQQFPDLHSELNLSSLELGDSALYFCASSVVAGGTDTQYFGPGTRLTVL.

The chain links TRBV7-2 to TRBJ2-5; 7 nucleotides match TRBD2. This CDR3 comprises 15 residues. Germline CDR1 is SGHTA and CDR2 is FQGNSA. The J segment lost 5 bases and the V segment lost 1 base, leaving 7 bases of the junction unmatched. The CDR3 loop is CASSLVSGGGETQYF. The CDR3, as DNA: TGTGCCAGCAGCTTAGTTTCGGGCGGGGGTGAGACCCAGTACTTC.

This clone was picked up a small number of times. The CDR3, as DNA: TGCAGCGTTGAAACACTGAAAGGTCGGAACACCGGGGAGCTGTTTTTT. Protein sequence: CSVETLKGRNTGELFF. V is TRBV29-1 and J is TRBJ2-2; no clear D gene. Germline lookup yields CDR1 SQVTM and CDR2 ANQGSEA. The ends were cut back, 2 bases at V and 1 base at J, with 14 bases in the middle. CDR3 length: 16 residues.

For the CDR3, the DNA is TGTGCCAGCAGCCCCCAGTCGGCTAGCGGGAGGGTTAACAGGGAGACCCAGTACTTC. This translates into CASSPQSASGRVNRETQYF. V usage is TRBV9 and J usage is TRBJ2-5; 12 bases agree with TRBD2. V was clipped by 4 bases and J by 5 bases; unmatched bases: 18. The CDR3 loop spans 19 amino acids. Germline CDR1 reads SGDLS; CDR2 reads YYNGEE.

CDR3 coding DNA: TGTGCCACCGGGCAGGGGGCTACCGGGGAGCTGTTTTTT. It yields the protein CATGQGATGELFF. J is TRBJ2-2 and V is TRBV11-3; 8 positions match TRBD1. The CDR3 is 13 residues long. Looked up from germline, CDR1 is SGHNT and CDR2 is YENEEA. The junction had 6 bases not matched to a gene; V was cut back by 10 bases and J by 5 bases. Together with reference TRBV11-3 and TRBJ2-2, the CDR3 gives the full variable domain: EAGVVQSPRYKIIEKKQPVAFWCNPISGHNTLYWYLQNLGQGPELLIRYENEEAVDDSQLPKDRFSAERLKGVDSTLKIQPAELGDSAVYLCATGQGATGELFFGEGSRLTVL.

CDR3 coding DNA: TGTGCCAGCAGTTACGGGAGGCCAACAGCTTCACCCCTCCACTTT. Protein sequence: CASSYGRPTASPLHF. This rearrangement joins TRBV6-5 to TRBJ1-6, with D uncertain. Germline V lookup: CDR1 MNHEY, CDR2 SVGAGI. CDR3 length: 15 residues. Trimming shortened V by 2 bases and J by 9 bases, and 14 bases separated the two germline ends.

V gene TRBV29-1 combines with J gene TRBJ2-7, with 11 bases that match TRBD1. V dropped 2 bases and J dropped 2; count of bases not matched to a gene: 2. Germline V gene sequence: CDR1 SQVTM, CDR2 ANQGSEA. The CDR3 has 14 amino acids. CDR3 coding DNA: TGCAGCGTTGAACCGGGACAGGGGGCCTACGAGCAGTACTTC. Protein product: CSVEPGQGAYEQYF.

This clone showed up just a few times. The J gene is TRBJ2-5, the V gene TRBV5-4; D unresolved. V dropped 0 bases and J dropped 1 base, with 16 bases sitting between them. The CDR3 has 17 residues. The germline CDR1 and CDR2 sequences are SGHNT and YYREEE (reference sequence). CDR3 loop: CASSLARVRTRQETQYF. As DNA, the CDR3 is TGTGCCAGCAGCTTGGCTCGCGTTCGAACGCGCCAAGAGACCCAGTACTTC.

This clone has more than one count but fewer than ten. V and J are TRBV10-3 and TRBJ2-7; D is unresolved. The V gene lost 3 bases and the J gene lost 0 bases, with 9 bases spanning the gap. There are 14 residues in the CDR3. Germline V gives CDR1 ENHRY, CDR2 SYGVKD. The CDR3 DNA reads TGTGCCATCAGTGAAGACTTATACTCCTACGAGCAGTACTTC. As protein: CAISEDLYSYEQYF.

The rearrangement uses TRBV28 and TRBJ1-1, with 10 nucleotides matching TRBD1. With V trimmed by 6 bases and J by 11 bases, 6 bases remained unmatched. The V gene's germline CDR1 is MDHEN and CDR2 SYDVKM. The CDR3 runs 12 residues. CDR3 DNA sequence: TGTGCCAGCAGGGACAGGGGGAAGGTGGCTTTCTTT. Amino acids: CASRDRGKVAFF.

This clone was seen a handful of times. V and J are TRBV29-1 and TRBJ1-3; D is unclear. V was pared by 4 bases and J by 0 bases, with 7 bases between. The CDR3 spans 13 residues. From germline, CDR1 is SQVTM and CDR2 ANQGSEA. This chain's CDR3 is CSVGTNSGNTIYF. CDR3 nucleotide sequence: TGCAGCGTTGGGACCAACTCTGGAAACACCATATATTTT.

V and J are TRBV7-2 and TRBJ1-1, with D perhaps TRBD1 (6 bases). CDR1 and CDR2 (germline): SGHTA, FQGNSA. Trimming shortened V by 5 bases and J by 1 base, and 11 bases separated the two germline ends. The CDR3 loop spans 14 amino acids. The CDR3 spells CASSKGQANTEAFF. CDR3 DNA: TGTGCCAGCAGCAAGGGACAAGCGAACACTGAAGCTTTCTTT.

This clone was observed a handful of times. This sequence joins TRBV27 and TRBJ2-2; D unclear. Germline loops: CDR1 MNHEY, CDR2 SMNVEV (reference sequence). V lost 2 bases, J lost 1 base, and 8 bases lay in between. The CDR3 spans 15 residues. The CDR3 region has the DNA TGTGCCAGCAGTTTAAGGGCTCAGAACACCGGGGAGCTGTTTTTT. Translating gives CASSLRAQNTGELFF.

This clone was observed a single time. Other DNA variants within this sample encode the same CDR3. The chain has TRBV5-1 and TRBJ2-4; D not resolved. CDR1 and CDR2 from the germline V gene are SGHRS and YFSETQ. Trimming removed 0 bases from V and 0 bases from J, with 4 bases in between. The length of the CDR3 is 14 residues. For the CDR3, the DNA is TGCGCCAGCAGCTTGGAATTAGCCAAAAACATTCAGTACTTC. As protein: CASSLELAKNIQYF.

This chain joins TRBV28 and TRBJ2-7, with TRBD1 matching 9 bases. The CDR3 sequence is 16 residues long. Trimming took 6 bases from V and 5 from J; bases not matched to a gene: 14. Germline V lookup: CDR1 MDHEN, CDR2 SYDVKM. CDR3 loop: CASRLRSGTGMDEQYF. The DNA of the CDR3 is TGTGCCAGCAGACTGAGGAGTGGGACAGGGATGGACGAGCAGTACTTC.

The chain couples TRBV5-4 to TRBJ1-2, with D perhaps matching TRBD1 (5 bases). Germline CDR1 and CDR2: SGHNT and YYREEE (reference sequence). Trimming stripped 0 bases from V and 8 bases from J, with 14 bases between. The CDR3 is made up of 14 amino acids. In nucleotides, the CDR3 is TGTGCCAGCAGCTTGGTGGACAACTCCGGAGGCTACACCTTC. This translates into CASSLVDNSGGYTF.

The chain combines TRBV5-1 with TRBJ2-1; no firm D call. This CDR3 comprises 17 residues. Per the germline V gene, CDR1 is SGHRS and CDR2 is YFSETQ. Trimming took off 7 bases at V and 8 bases at J, with 28 bases between the two ends. The CDR3 here is CASFSFRTAEPSDEQFF. The DNA for the CDR3 is TGCGCCAGCTTCTCGTTTCGGACGGCGGAACCAAGTGATGAGCAGTTCTTC.

The CDR3 region has the DNA TGTGCCTGGAGTAGATCGGCGGACACGAACACCGGGGAGCTGTTTTTT. Its protein is CAWSRSADTNTGELFF. The chain employs TRBV30 and TRBJ2-2, with D perhaps TRBD1 (5 bases). In germline, CDR1 is GTSNPN, CDR2 SVGIG (reference sequence). The CDR3 totals 16 residues. Trimming shortened V by 2 bases and J by 0 bases, and 13 bases separated the two germline ends.

The chain has TRBV10-3 and TRBJ1-5, with D perhaps matching TRBD1 (6 bases). The CDR3 extends over 14 amino acids. Trimming took 5 bases from V and 1 from J, leaving 9 bases between them. The V gene's germline CDR1 is ENHRY and CDR2 SYGVKD. The chain's CDR3 is CAISSTGSNQPQHF. Here the CDR3 DNA reads TGTGCCATCAGTTCTACAGGGAGCAATCAGCCCCAGCATTTT.

This chain joins TRBV5-1 and TRBJ2-7, with a weak D call TRBD1 (6 bases). The V gene's germline CDR1 is SGHRS and CDR2 YFSETQ. The CDR3 sequence is 16 residues long. V was cut by 3 bases and J by 4 bases, with 20 bases left in between. The CDR3 sequence: CASSSPPGQGFYEQYF. The CDR3 DNA sequence: TGCGCCAGCAGCTCTCCTCCGGGACAAGGGTTTTACGAGCAGTACTTC.

The chain couples TRBV4-3 to TRBJ2-1; the D gene is possibly TRBD2 (5 bases). The CDR3 is made up of 16 amino acids. Trimming cost V 4 bases and J 0 bases, with 13 bases left between them. Germline values: CDR1 LGHNA, CDR2 YSLEER. CDR3: CASSLLRGSSYNEQFF. CDR3 DNA: TGCGCCAGCAGCCTCCTCCGGGGAAGCTCCTACAATGAGCAGTTCTTC.

V is TRBV4-1 and J is TRBJ1-1, with a tentative D call TRBD1 (6 bases). The CDR3 covers 16 residues. Germline V CDR1 and CDR2: MGHRA, YSYEKL. V lost 1 base and J lost 5, with 17 bases in between. CDR3 amino acids: CASSQVRWYRATEAFF. DNA of the CDR3: TGCGCCAGCAGCCAAGTTCGGTGGTACAGGGCTACTGAAGCTTTCTTT.

In its sample, this clone was seen a few times. Other nucleotide sequences in the sample specify the same CDR3. This chain links TRBV25-1 with TRBJ2-3; 11 bases agree with TRBD1. V lost 2 bases and J lost 4; bases outside the gene matches: 2. The CDR3 runs to 15 residues. Germline V gene lookup returns CDR1 MGHDK and CDR2 SYGVNS. The CDR3 DNA is TGTGCCAGCAGTGAAGGACAGGGGGCATCAGATACGCAGTATTTT. Its translation is CASSEGQGASDTQYF. The complete variable domain, with remaining parts taken from reference TRBV25-1 and TRBJ2-3, reads EADIYQTPRYLVIGTGKKITLECSQTMGHDKMYWYQQDPGMELHLIHYSYGVNSTEKGDLSSESTVSRIRTEHFPLTLESARPSHTSQYLCASSEGQGASDTQYFGPGTRLTVL.